Below are 18 T cell receptor beta chains sequenced from a single sample in a study of blood T cell repertoires in COVID-19. Profiled with immunoSEQ multiplex PCR; TCRdb holds only in-frame clones, not every one. The sample shows 220,000 or so clones, 82% of them seen only once. The sequenced material came from peripheral blood. These receptors originate from a woman of 80 years or more with acute or convalescent COVID-19.

The chain joins TRBV19 to TRBJ2-4; 7 bases map to TRBD2. Germline trimming cut 5 bases from V and 6 bases from J; bases unmatched to any gene: 10. Germline V gene sequence: CDR1 LNHDA, CDR2 SQIVND (reference sequence). There are 15 residues in the CDR3. CDR3 sequence reads: CASSSPGGLRNIQYF. CDR3 in DNA: TGTGCCAGTAGTTCTCCGGGGGGTCTTAGAAACATTCAGTACTTC.

The chain has TRBV28 and TRBJ1-1, with a tentative D call TRBD1 (6 bases). Germline V lookup: CDR1 MDHEN, CDR2 SYDVKM. Between the trimmed V and J ends, which lost 2 bases and 4 bases, there was a span of 11 bases. CDR3 size: 14 residues. The chain's CDR3 is CASSLQNRVTEAFF. CDR3 coding DNA: TGTGCCAGCAGTTTACAAAACAGGGTCACTGAAGCTTTCTTT.

This chain uses TRBV7-6 with TRBJ2-3; the D gene is possibly TRBD2 (6 bases). This CDR3 comprises 15 residues. The V end lost 5 bases, the J end lost 4 bases, and 16 bases lay between the germline ends. The V gene's germline CDR1 is SGHVS and CDR2 FNYEAQ. The CDR3 sequence is CASSLRTGGADTQYF. In DNA form, the CDR3 reads TGTGCCAGCAGCCTCCGGACCGGGGGTGCAGATACGCAGTATTTT.

The chain links TRBV5-5 to TRBJ2-7, with TRBD1 identical over 7 bases. The CDR3 runs 14 residues. The germline V gene encodes CDR1 SGHKS and CDR2 YYEKEE (reference sequence). Trimming took 0 bases from V and 2 from J; bases not matched to a gene: 2. The CDR3: CASSLGQGPYEQYF. The CDR3, as DNA: TGTGCCAGCAGCTTGGGACAGGGCCCCTACGAGCAGTACTTC.

The gene calls are TRBV19 and TRBJ2-5, with 12 nucleotides matching TRBD2. The CDR3 loop spans 16 amino acids. V lost 4 bases and J lost 5; bases outside the gene matches: 8. Per the germline V gene, CDR1 is LNHDA and CDR2 is SQIVND (reference sequence). CDR3 in amino acids: CASSTRLAGAGETQYF. The CDR3 nucleotides read TGTGCCAGTAGTACCAGACTAGCGGGGGCAGGGGAGACCCAGTACTTC.

This chain connects TRBV14 to TRBJ2-7; no clear D. Germline-derived CDR1 and CDR2 are SGHDN and FVKESK. CDR3 length equals 15 residues. V was cut by 0 bases and J by 2 bases, with 11 bases left in between. CDR3 nucleotides: TGTGCCAGCAGCCAAGATCTTCTCGGTACCTACGAGCAGTACTTC. This sequence encodes CASSQDLLGTYEQYF.

The chain carries TRBV19 and TRBJ1-1; a possible D gene is TRBD1 (5 bases). V was clipped by 10 bases and J by 4 bases, with 10 bases between them. The CDR3 runs to 11 residues. Germline CDR1 reads LNHDA; CDR2 reads SQIVND (reference sequence). CDR3 DNA: TGTGCCACCAGGGTGACCACTGAAGCTTTCTTT. Protein sequence: CATRVTTEAFF. The variable domain in full, with the rest retrieved from reference TRBV19 and TRBJ1-1, is DGGITQSPKYLFRKEGQNVTLSCEQNLNHDAMYWYRQDPGQGLRLIYYSQIVNDFQKGDIAEGYSVSREKKESFPLTVTSAQKNPTAFYLCATRVTTEAFFGQGTRLTVV.

This clone has more than one count but fewer than ten. Other DNA variants within this sample encode the same CDR3. The rearrangement uses TRBV5-1 and TRBJ2-7, with TRBD1 identical over 9 bases. The CDR3 has 15 residues. Per the germline V gene, CDR1 is SGHRS and CDR2 is YFSETQ. With V trimmed by 4 bases and J by 3 bases, 8 bases remained unmatched. The DNA of the CDR3 is TGCGCCAGCAGCCTGGGACAGGGCGGGAACTACGAGCAGTACTTC. Encoded protein: CASSLGQGGNYEQYF.

The J gene is TRBJ1-1, the V gene TRBV11-3; 8 positions agree with TRBD1. Germline trimming cut 5 bases from V and 0 bases from J; bases unmatched to any gene: 8. The CDR3 is 16 residues long. CDR1 and CDR2 (germline): SGHNT, YENEEA. The CDR3 DNA reads as TGTGCCAGCAGCGGAAGGAGACAGGGGATGAACACTGAAGCTTTCTTT. This codes for CASSGRRQGMNTEAFF.

This chain joins TRBV5-4 and TRBJ2-5; 16 positions match TRBD2. V lost 4 bases to trimming and J lost 4 bases; unmatched junction nucleotides: 7. Germline V gives CDR1 SGHNT, CDR2 YYREEE (reference sequence). The CDR3 sequence is 17 residues long. DNA for the CDR3: TGTGCCAGCAGCCTGGGACTAGCGGGGGGGAAGGGAGAGACCCAGTACTTC. This gives the protein CASSLGLAGGKGETQYF.

V usage is TRBV7-9 and J usage is TRBJ2-1; 10 bases are a match to TRBD2. The CDR3 is 17 residues long. Germline loops: CDR1 SEHNR, CDR2 FQNEAQ (reference sequence). Germline trimming cut 2 bases from V and 0 bases from J; bases unmatched to any gene: 4. CDR3 amino acids: CASSLWLAGDSYNEQFF. CDR3 coding DNA: TGTGCCAGCAGCTTATGGCTAGCGGGGGACTCCTACAATGAGCAGTTCTTC.

This chain links TRBV6-6 with TRBJ1-1, with a possible D match to TRBD1 (6 bases). The CDR3 sequence is 14 residues long. Looked up from germline, CDR1 is MNHNY and CDR2 is SVGAGI (reference sequence). Between the trimmed V and J ends, which lost 5 bases and 6 bases, there was a span of 16 bases. The CDR3 DNA reads as TGTGCCAGCAGTCCCCCGGGACAATTCCCTGAAGCTTTCTTT. It translates to CASSPPGQFPEAFF.

V is TRBV12-3 or TRBV12-4 and J is TRBJ1-2, with D unresolved. V dropped 1 base and J dropped 5 bases, with 5 bases sitting between them. CDR3 size: 12 residues. For the CDR3, the DNA is TGTGCCAGCAGTTTAGAATATTATGGCTACACCTTC. This sequence encodes CASSLEYYGYTF.

V is TRBV5-6 and J is TRBJ1-2, with a tentative D call TRBD1 (5 bases). V lost 2 bases to trimming and J lost 6 bases, with 11 bases between them. The CDR3 is made up of 13 amino acids. Germline CDR1 SGHDT, CDR2 YYEEEE. The CDR3 coding sequence is TGTGCCAGCAGCTTTGGCACAGGTGATGGCTACACCTTC. The encoded protein is CASSFGTGDGYTF.

The count of this clone is one. V and J are TRBV5-1 and TRBJ2-3, with 11 positions matching TRBD1. The CDR3 contains 15 residues. The V gene end was trimmed by 5 bases and the J gene end by 3 bases; junction bases not matched to a gene: 5. In germline, CDR1 is SGHRS, CDR2 YFSETQ. The chain's CDR3 is CASRGQGVRTDTQYF. The CDR3 DNA is TGCGCCAGCAGGGGACAGGGGGTCCGGACAGATACGCAGTATTTT.

The chain employs TRBV5-1 and TRBJ2-3; D might be TRBD2 (6 bases). The CDR3 is made up of 15 amino acids. The germline V and J ends were trimmed by 5 bases and 1 base, with 14 bases remaining between them. Germline V CDR1 and CDR2: SGHRS, YFSETQ. This chain's CDR3 is CASSQLAGRTDTQYF. CDR3 DNA: TGCGCCAGCAGTCAACTAGCAGGCCGCACAGATACGCAGTATTTT.

Here the CDR3 reads CASSHSNSPLHF. The CDR3 coding sequence is TGTGCCAGTAGTCACAGTAATTCACCCCTCCACTTT. The chain carries TRBV19 and TRBJ1-6; no firm D call. Germline V gene data show CDR1 as LNHDA and CDR2 as SQIVND (reference sequence). The CDR3 covers 12 residues. Trimming cost V 5 bases and J 6 bases, with 5 bases left between them.

The rearrangement joins TRBV19 to TRBJ1-5; TRBD1 agrees at 10 bases. Germline CDR1 reads LNHDA; CDR2 reads SQIVND (reference sequence). After removal of 7 bases from V and 3 bases from J, the junction contained 15 bases not matched to a gene. The CDR3 covers 18 residues. Written as DNA, the CDR3 is TGTGCCAGTAAAACGGGACAGGGGATGATAGGGGACAATCAGCCCCAGCATTTT. Its protein product is CASKTGQGMIGDNQPQHF.